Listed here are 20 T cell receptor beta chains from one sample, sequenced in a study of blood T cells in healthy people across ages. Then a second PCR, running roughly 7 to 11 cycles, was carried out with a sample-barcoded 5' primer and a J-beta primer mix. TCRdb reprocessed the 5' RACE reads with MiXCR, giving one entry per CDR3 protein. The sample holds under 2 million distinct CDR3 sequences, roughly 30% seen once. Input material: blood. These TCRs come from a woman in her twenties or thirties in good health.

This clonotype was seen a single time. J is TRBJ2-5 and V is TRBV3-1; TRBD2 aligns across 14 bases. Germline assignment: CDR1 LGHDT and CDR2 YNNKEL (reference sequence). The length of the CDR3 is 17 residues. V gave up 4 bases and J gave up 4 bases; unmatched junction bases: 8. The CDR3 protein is CASSLPGTSGGLETQYF. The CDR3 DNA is TGTGCCAGCAGCCTCCCGGGGACTAGCGGGGGACTAGAGACCCAGTACTTC.

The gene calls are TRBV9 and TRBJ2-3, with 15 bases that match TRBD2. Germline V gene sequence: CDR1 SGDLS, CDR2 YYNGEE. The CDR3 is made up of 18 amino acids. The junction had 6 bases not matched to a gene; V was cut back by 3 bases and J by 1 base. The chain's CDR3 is CASSGTSGRAIGTDTQYF. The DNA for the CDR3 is TGTGCCAGCAGCGGGACTAGCGGGAGGGCCATTGGCACAGATACGCAGTATTTT.

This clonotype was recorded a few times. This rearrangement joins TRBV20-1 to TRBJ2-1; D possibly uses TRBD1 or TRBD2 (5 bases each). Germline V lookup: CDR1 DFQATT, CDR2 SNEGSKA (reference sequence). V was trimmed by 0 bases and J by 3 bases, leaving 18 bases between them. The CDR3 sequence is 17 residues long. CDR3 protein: CSARDTEGRGIYNEQFF. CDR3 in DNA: TGCAGTGCTAGAGACACCGAGGGACGTGGGATCTACAATGAGCAGTTCTTC.

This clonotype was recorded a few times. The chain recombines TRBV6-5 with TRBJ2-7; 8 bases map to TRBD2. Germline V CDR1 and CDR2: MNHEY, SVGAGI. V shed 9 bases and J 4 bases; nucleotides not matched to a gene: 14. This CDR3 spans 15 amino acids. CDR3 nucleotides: TGTGCCAGTAGCCGTCGGGCGGGAGGAGGTTACGAGCAGTACTTC. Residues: CASSRRAGGGYEQYF.

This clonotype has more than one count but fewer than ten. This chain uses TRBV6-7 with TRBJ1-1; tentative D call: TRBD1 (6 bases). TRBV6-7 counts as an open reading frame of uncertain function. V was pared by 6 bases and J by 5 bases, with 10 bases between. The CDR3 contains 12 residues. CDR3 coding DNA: TGTGCCAGCAGGTACAGGGTTACTGAAGCTTTCTTT. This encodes CASRYRVTEAFF.

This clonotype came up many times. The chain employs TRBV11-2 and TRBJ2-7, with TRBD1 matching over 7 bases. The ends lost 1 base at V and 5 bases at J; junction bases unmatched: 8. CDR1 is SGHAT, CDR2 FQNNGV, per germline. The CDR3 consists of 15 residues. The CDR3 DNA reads TGTGCCAGCAGCTTAGCCACGACAGGGTACCACGAGCAGTACTTC. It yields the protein CASSLATTGYHEQYF.

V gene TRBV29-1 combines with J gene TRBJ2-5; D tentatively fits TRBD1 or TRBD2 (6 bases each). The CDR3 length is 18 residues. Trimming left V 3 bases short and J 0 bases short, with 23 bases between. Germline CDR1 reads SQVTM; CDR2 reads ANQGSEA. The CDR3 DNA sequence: TGCAGCGTTGATCGGGTACAGGGAGGTGAAGAGTACCAAGAGACCCAGTACTTC. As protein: CSVDRVQGGEEYQETQYF. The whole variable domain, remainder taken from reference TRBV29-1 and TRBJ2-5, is SAVISQKPSRDICQRGTSLTIQCQVDSQVTMMFWYRQQPGQSLTLIATANQGSEATYESGFVIDKFPISRPNLTFSTLTVSNMSPEDSSIYLCSVDRVQGGEEYQETQYFGPGTRLLVL.

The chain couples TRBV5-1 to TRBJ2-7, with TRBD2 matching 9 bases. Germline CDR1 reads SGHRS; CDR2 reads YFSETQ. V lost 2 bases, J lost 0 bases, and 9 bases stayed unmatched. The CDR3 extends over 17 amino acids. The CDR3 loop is CASSFPVASGNSYEQYF. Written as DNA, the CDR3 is TGCGCCAGCAGCTTTCCTGTGGCTAGCGGGAACTCCTACGAGCAGTACTTC.

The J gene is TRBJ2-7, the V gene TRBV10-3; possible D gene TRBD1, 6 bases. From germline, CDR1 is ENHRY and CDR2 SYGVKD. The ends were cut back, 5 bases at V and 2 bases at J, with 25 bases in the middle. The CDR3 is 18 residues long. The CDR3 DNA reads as TGTGCCATCAGTCCACGTCCCGGGACAAGGAAGGACACCTACGAGCAGTACTTC. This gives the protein CAISPRPGTRKDTYEQYF.

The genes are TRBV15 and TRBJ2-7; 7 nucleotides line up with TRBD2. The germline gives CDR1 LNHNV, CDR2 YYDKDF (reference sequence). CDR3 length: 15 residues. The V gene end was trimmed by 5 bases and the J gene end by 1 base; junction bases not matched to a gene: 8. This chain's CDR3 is CATSPGRGASYEQYF. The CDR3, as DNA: TGTGCCACCAGCCCGGGGAGGGGAGCGTCCTACGAGCAGTACTTC.

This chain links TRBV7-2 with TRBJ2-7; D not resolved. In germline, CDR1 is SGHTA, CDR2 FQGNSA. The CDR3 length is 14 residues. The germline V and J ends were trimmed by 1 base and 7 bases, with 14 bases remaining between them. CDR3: CTSSLGGVVGEQYF. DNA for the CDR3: TGTACCAGCAGCTTAGGTGGGGTAGTCGGGGAGCAGTACTTC.

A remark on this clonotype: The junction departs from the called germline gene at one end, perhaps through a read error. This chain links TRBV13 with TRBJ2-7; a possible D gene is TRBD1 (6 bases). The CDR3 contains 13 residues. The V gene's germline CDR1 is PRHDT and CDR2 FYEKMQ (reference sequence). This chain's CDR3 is CAGSLDSSHEQYF. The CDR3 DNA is TGTGCCGGCAGCCTGGACAGTAGCCACGAGCAGTACTTC.

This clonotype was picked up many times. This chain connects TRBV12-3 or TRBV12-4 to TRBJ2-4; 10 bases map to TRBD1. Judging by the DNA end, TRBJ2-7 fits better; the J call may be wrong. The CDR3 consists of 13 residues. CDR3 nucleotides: TGTGCCAGCAGTTCGGGGACAGGGGACGAGCAGTACTTC. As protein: CASSSGTGDEQYF.

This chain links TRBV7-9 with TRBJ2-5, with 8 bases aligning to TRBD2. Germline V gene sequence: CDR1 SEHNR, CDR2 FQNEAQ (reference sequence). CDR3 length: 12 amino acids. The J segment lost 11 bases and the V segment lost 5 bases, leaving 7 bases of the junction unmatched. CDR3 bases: TGTGCCAGCAGCCCACGGGAGGGGGAGCAGTACTTC. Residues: CASSPREGEQYF.

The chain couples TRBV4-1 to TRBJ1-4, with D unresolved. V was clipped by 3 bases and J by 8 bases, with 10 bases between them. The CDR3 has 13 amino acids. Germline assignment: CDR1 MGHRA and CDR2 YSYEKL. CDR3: CASSQAYPEKLFF. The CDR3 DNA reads TGCGCCAGCAGCCAGGCTTACCCCGAAAAACTGTTTTTT.

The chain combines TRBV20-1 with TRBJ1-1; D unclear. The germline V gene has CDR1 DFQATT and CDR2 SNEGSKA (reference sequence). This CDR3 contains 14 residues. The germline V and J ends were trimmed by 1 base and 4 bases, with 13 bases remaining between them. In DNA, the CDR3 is TGCAGTGCTAGAGGGCCGTTTATAGGCACTGAAGCTTTCTTT. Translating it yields CSARGPFIGTEAFF.

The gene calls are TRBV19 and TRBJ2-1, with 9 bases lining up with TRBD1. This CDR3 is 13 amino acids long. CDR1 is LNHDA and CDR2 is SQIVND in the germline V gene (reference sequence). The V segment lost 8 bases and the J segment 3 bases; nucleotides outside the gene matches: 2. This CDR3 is CASGDRDYNEQFF. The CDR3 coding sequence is TGTGCCAGTGGGGACAGGGACTACAATGAGCAGTTCTTC.

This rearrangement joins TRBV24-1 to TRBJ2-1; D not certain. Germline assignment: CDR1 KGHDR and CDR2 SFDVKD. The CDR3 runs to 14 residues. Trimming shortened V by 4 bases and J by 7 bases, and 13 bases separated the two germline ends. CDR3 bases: TGTGCCACCAGTGAAAGGACGGCGACAAATGAGCAGTTCTTC. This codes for CATSERTATNEQFF.

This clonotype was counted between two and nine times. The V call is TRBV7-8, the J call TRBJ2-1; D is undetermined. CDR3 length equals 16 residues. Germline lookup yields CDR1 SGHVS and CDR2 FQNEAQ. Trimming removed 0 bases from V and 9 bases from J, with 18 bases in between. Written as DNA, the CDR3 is TGTGCCAGCAGCTTAGCGATGGGCCCTGGGAAGGGTGAGCAGTTCTTC. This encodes CASSLAMGPGKGEQFF. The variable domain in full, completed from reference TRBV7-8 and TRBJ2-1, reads GAGVSQSPRYKVAKRGQDVALRCDPISGHVSLFWYQQALGQGPEFLTYFQNEAQLDKSGLPSDRFFAERPEGSVSTLKIQRTQQEDSAVYLCASSLAMGPGKGEQFFGPGTRLTVL.

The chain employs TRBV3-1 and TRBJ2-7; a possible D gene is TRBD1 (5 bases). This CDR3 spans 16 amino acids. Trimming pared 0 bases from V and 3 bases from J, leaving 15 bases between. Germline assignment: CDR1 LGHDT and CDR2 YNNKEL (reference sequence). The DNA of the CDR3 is TGTGCCAGCAGCCAAGATGGAAGGCAGGGATTCTACGAGCAGTACTTC. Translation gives CASSQDGRQGFYEQYF.